A single sample gave rise to the 21 T cell receptor beta chains below, sequenced in a study of shared clonotypes between healthy human individuals. Sequencing was performed with immunoSEQ multiplex PCR; in TCRdb, only in-frame clones are kept and a portion is missing. Seen here are about 680,000 clones, 92% observed once, and the top ten hold approximately 24%. Terminally differentiated effector memory CD45RA+ cells were excluded by CCR7 positive selection of CD45RO-negative cells. The source material was naive CD8+ T cells sorted from blood. The receptor source for this set is a man under 40 in good health.

This chain links TRBV11-2 with TRBJ2-2, with TRBD2 identical over 12 bases. Looked up from germline, CDR1 is SGHAT and CDR2 is FQNNGV. This CDR3 comprises 17 residues. Trimming at V came to 1 base and at J to 3 bases, leaving 3 bases not matched to a gene. The CDR3 region is CASSLGPSGRDTGELFF. The CDR3 DNA is TGTGCCAGCAGCTTAGGGCCTAGCGGGAGGGACACCGGGGAGCTGTTTTTT. The full variable domain, rest sourced from reference TRBV11-2 and TRBJ2-2, is EAGVAQSPRYKIIEKRQSVAFWCNPISGHATLYWYQQILGQGPKLLIQFQNNGVVDDSQLPKDRFSAERLKGVDSTLKIQPAKLEDSAVYLCASSLGPSGRDTGELFFGEGSRLTVL.

The chain has TRBV5-6 and TRBJ2-5; TRBD2 is a possible D gene (6 bases). Germline values: CDR1 SGHDT, CDR2 YYEEEE. V lost 7 bases, J lost 5 bases, and 30 bases lay in between. The CDR3 spans 18 residues. The DNA for the CDR3 is TGTGCCAGCGGCTCGCTAGCAGCTTACTCCGGGAGTGGGGAGACCCAGTACTTC. This gives the protein CASGSLAAYSGSGETQYF.

This clone has only a few counts. J is TRBJ2-2 and V is TRBV2; 11 bases match TRBD2. The CDR3 is 15 amino acids. The germline V gene has CDR1 SNHLY and CDR2 FYNNEI. Trimming at V came to 9 bases and at J to 1 base, leaving 4 bases not matched to a gene. CDR3 sequence reads: CARGLAVMNTGELFF. Written as DNA, the CDR3 is TGTGCCAGGGGACTAGCGGTTATGAACACCGGGGAGCTGTTTTTT. The full variable domain, rest sourced from reference TRBV2 and TRBJ2-2, is EPEVTQTPSHQVTQMGQEVILRCVPISNHLYFYWYRQILGQKVEFLVSFYNNEISEKSEIFDDQFSVERPDGSNFTLKIRSTKLEDSAMYFCARGLAVMNTGELFFGEGSRLTVL.

This clone was observed a single time. The rearrangement uses TRBV14 and TRBJ2-7; possibly TRBD1 for D (5 bases). The germline gives CDR1 SGHDN, CDR2 FVKESK. The V and J ends lost 2 bases and 4 bases respectively, with 9 bases between them. There are 13 residues in the CDR3. The CDR3 spells CASSQTGRYEQYF. DNA of the CDR3: TGTGCCAGCAGCCAAACAGGAAGATACGAGCAGTACTTC. Full variable domain (remainder filled in from reference TRBV14 and TRBJ2-7): EAGVTQFPSHSVIEKGQTVTLRCDPISGHDNLYWYRRVMGKEIKFLLHFVKESKQDESGMPNNRFLAERTGGTYSTLKVQPAELEDSGVYFCASSQTGRYEQYFGPGTRLTVT.

The chain recombines TRBV9 with TRBJ2-3, with TRBD2 matching 9 bases. CDR3 size: 15 residues. Per germline, CDR1 SGDLS and CDR2 YYNGEE. The V gene end was trimmed by 3 bases and the J gene end by 2 bases; junction bases not matched to a gene: 4. The CDR3, as DNA: TGTGCCAGCAGCGCTTGGACTAGCGTCACAGATACGCAGTATTTT. Translation: CASSAWTSVTDTQYF.

This rearrangement joins TRBV14 to TRBJ2-7, with D perhaps matching TRBD1 (6 bases). Per germline, CDR1 SGHDN and CDR2 FVKESK. The length of the CDR3 is 15 residues. V shed 2 bases and J shed 5 bases, with 16 bases lying between them. In nucleotides, the CDR3 is TGTGCCAGCAGCCAAAGGGCCAGGGGCGGTGACGAGCAGTACTTC. This translates into CASSQRARGGDEQYF.

V usage is TRBV7-9 and J usage is TRBJ1-2; TRBD1 might be the D (5 bases). The V and J ends lost 1 base and 7 bases respectively, with 13 bases between them. Germline V gene lookup returns CDR1 SEHNR and CDR2 FQNEAQ (reference sequence). The CDR3 has 14 amino acids. The CDR3 is CASSLGAGTSGYTF. In DNA form, the CDR3 reads TGTGCCAGCAGCTTAGGGGCGGGGACTAGTGGCTACACCTTC.

The gene calls are TRBV10-1 and TRBJ2-7; 7 nucleotides match TRBD1. Trimming cost V 7 bases and J 3 bases; bases outside gene matches: 9. Germline V lookup: CDR1 WNHNN, CDR2 SYGVQD (reference sequence). The CDR3 totals 14 residues. The CDR3 DNA sequence: TGCGCCAGCACTGCGGAGACAGGGTACTACGAGCAGTACTTC. Its translation: CASTAETGYYEQYF.

The J gene is TRBJ1-1, the V gene TRBV6-5; D not certain. The germline V gene has CDR1 MNHEY and CDR2 SVGAGI. Trimming took 10 bases from V and 0 from J, leaving 9 bases between them. The CDR3 covers 12 residues. The CDR3 reads CATGRMNTEAFF. The CDR3 DNA follows: TGTGCCACCGGCAGAATGAACACTGAAGCTTTCTTT.

The chain's CDR3 is CSVEEGTGGWTDTQYF. The CDR3 nucleotides are TGCAGCGTTGAAGAGGGGACAGGGGGTTGGACAGATACGCAGTATTTT. The gene calls are TRBV29-1 and TRBJ2-3; 11 bases line up with TRBD1. CDR1 and CDR2 from the germline V gene are SQVTM and ANQGSEA. The length of the CDR3 is 16 residues. V trimming: 0 bases; J trimming: 3 bases; junction bases outside the gene matches: 5.

V and J are TRBV7-9 and TRBJ2-1, with TRBD2 as a possible D gene (6 bases). The CDR3 runs to 17 residues. The V end lost 5 bases, the J end lost 8 bases, and 25 bases lay between the germline ends. Germline V lookup: CDR1 SEHNR, CDR2 FQNEAQ (reference sequence). The CDR3 region is CASSTSASAPLRDEQFF. Here the CDR3 DNA reads TGTGCCAGCAGCACAAGCGCTAGCGCCCCACTTAGGGATGAGCAGTTCTTC.

This clone was counted only a few times. The chain joins TRBV7-9 to TRBJ2-7; D is possibly TRBD2 (6 bases). CDR3 length: 13 residues. The ends were cut back, 5 bases at V and 3 bases at J, with 11 bases in the middle. Germline V lookup: CDR1 SEHNR, CDR2 FQNEAQ (reference sequence). This chain's CDR3 is CASSPAGRYEQYF. CDR3 DNA: TGTGCCAGCAGCCCCGCGGGACGCTACGAGCAGTACTTC.

The chain employs TRBV5-1 and TRBJ2-1; D is perhaps TRBD1 (5 bases). Germline V gene sequence: CDR1 SGHRS, CDR2 YFSETQ. V was clipped by 0 bases and J by 7 bases, with 11 bases between them. This CDR3 has 14 residues. The CDR3 DNA reads as TGCGCCAGCAGCTTGGAGGGCAGGGTAAATGAGCAGTTCTTC. Translating gives CASSLEGRVNEQFF. The variable domain in full, with the rest retrieved from reference TRBV5-1 and TRBJ2-1, is KAGVTQTPRYLIKTRGQQVTLSCSPISGHRSVSWYQQTPGQGLQFLFEYFSETQRNKGNFPGRFSGRQFSNSRSEMNVSTLELGDSALYLCASSLEGRVNEQFFGPGTRLTVL.

The gene calls are TRBV27 and TRBJ1-5; D possibly corresponds to TRBD1 (6 bases). The ends were cut back, 1 base at V and 6 bases at J, with 19 bases in the middle. The germline CDR1 and CDR2 sequences are MNHEY and SMNVEV (reference sequence). The CDR3 is 17 amino acids. This chain's CDR3 is CASSLYPPTGIRQPQHF. The CDR3 DNA sequence: TGTGCCAGCAGTTTATACCCCCCGACAGGCATCCGTCAGCCCCAGCATTTT.

The chain joins TRBV28 to TRBJ1-1; D unclear. From germline, CDR1 is MDHEN and CDR2 SYDVKM. This CDR3 has 12 residues. V lost 6 bases to trimming and J lost 1 base, with 6 bases between them. For the CDR3, the DNA is TGTGCCAGCAGGCTGTGGAACACTGAAGCTTTCTTT. Its translation: CASRLWNTEAFF.

The chain is built from TRBV7-9 and TRBJ1-2, with D perhaps matching TRBD1 (5 bases). V gave up 7 bases and J gave up 4 bases, with 25 bases separating them. The length of the CDR3 is 17 residues. Per germline, CDR1 SEHNR and CDR2 FQNEAQ (reference sequence). CDR3 sequence: CASTHSRDGGAIYGYTF. The CDR3 DNA reads TGTGCCAGCACCCATTCCCGGGACGGAGGAGCCATCTATGGCTACACCTTC.

CDR3 coding DNA: TGTGCCAGCAGCTCCTCGACAGCTCGCCGACTTCTCTACGAGCAGTACTTC. As protein: CASSSSTARRLLYEQYF. The chain couples TRBV11-2 to TRBJ2-7; tentatively, D is TRBD1 (5 bases). The CDR3 covers 17 residues. Germline CDR1 reads SGHAT; CDR2 reads FQNNGV. The ends were cut back, 4 bases at V and 3 bases at J, with 22 bases in the middle.

The chain uses TRBV27 and TRBJ2-7; D remains ambiguous. TRBJ2-1 matches the DNA end more closely, so the J call is doubtful. Germline V gene lookup returns CDR1 MNHEY and CDR2 SMNVEV (reference sequence). The CDR3 is made up of 12 amino acids. CDR3 in DNA: TGTGCCAGCAGTTTAGGCATAGAGGAACAGTTCTTC. This translates into CASSLGIEEQFF.

The chain employs TRBV21-1 and TRBJ2-1; TRBD2, as called in the table, went unchecked against the DNA. TRBV21-1 is given as a pseudogene. This CDR3 has 16 residues. The CDR3 region is CASSKASGSSYNEQFF. DNA of the CDR3: TGTGCCAGCAGCAAGGCTAGCGGGAGCTCCTACAATGAGCAGTTCTTC.

J is TRBJ1-2 and V is TRBV5-1; D unresolved. Germline-derived CDR1 and CDR2 are SGHRS and YFSETQ. The V end was cut by 1 base, the J end by 8 bases, with 12 bases between. This CDR3 spans 13 amino acids. The CDR3 here is CASSLLPGEGYTF. Written as DNA, the CDR3 is TGCGCCAGCAGCTTGCTGCCCGGGGAGGGCTACACCTTC.

V and J are TRBV6-5 and TRBJ2-7, with unresolved D. The CDR3 length is 14 residues. V was shortened by 2 bases and J by 0 bases, with 8 bases between the two germline ends. The germline gives CDR1 MNHEY, CDR2 SVGAGI. The CDR3 loop is CASSYQQFSYEQYF. The CDR3 DNA reads as TGTGCCAGCAGTTACCAACAATTCTCCTACGAGCAGTACTTC.